A selection of T cell receptor beta chains follows, all from one sample in a study of T and B cells in COVID-19 patients. TCRdb called the multiplex PCR reads again in MiXCR, with one record for every CDR3 protein. Here the sample spans around 20,000 distinct CDR3 sequences, roughly 29% being singletons. The sequenced material came from blood. The receptors originated from a human donor who had recovered from COVID-19. Both conserved end residues are part of each CDR3. A D gene is named only where the DNA matches it firmly. Clone sizes are given selectively: once, few, many, or a class where the clone is expanded.

>few|TRBJ2-3|TRBV11-2|-
CASSRRRRGGQVDTQYF
TGTGCCAGCAGCCGGCGGAGGAGGGGGGGTCAAGTGGATACGCAGTATTTT
>many|TRBJ2-3|TRBV6-5|TRBD2
CASTLWGGRDTQYF
TGTGCCAGCACCCTATGGGGGGGGAGAGATACGCAGTATTTT
>medium-sized|TRBJ2-3|TRBV5-5|TRBD2
CASSSPARDYTDTQYF
TGTGCCAGCAGCTCACCCGCGCGGGACTACACAGATACGCAGTATTTT
>-|TRBJ1-6|TRBV11-3|-
CASSSRQLNSPLHF
TGTGCCAGTAGCAGCCGACAGTTGAATTCACCCCTCCACTTT
>medium-sized|TRBJ2-7|TRBV30|TRBD1
CAWSIRTGYAEQYF
TGTGCCTGGAGTATTAGGACAGGGTATGCCGAGCAGTACTTC
>many|TRBJ2-7|TRBV5-5|-
CASSVEGDRTYEQYF
TGTGCCAGCAGCGTGGAGGGGGACAGAACCTACGAGCAGTACTTC
>few|TRBJ1-1|TRBV18|-
CASSPGSNTEAFF
TGTGCCAGCTCACCAGGGTCGAACACTGAAGCTTTCTTT
>many|TRBJ2-2|TRBV13|TRBD2
CASSSGRGDTGELFF
TGTGCCAGCAGCTCAGGGAGGGGCGACACCGGGGAGCTGTTTTTT
>-|TRBJ2-7|TRBV6-6|TRBD2
CASSYSAGGGEQYF
TGTGCCAGCAGTTACTCCGCGGGGGGGGGTGAGCAGTACTTC
>-|TRBJ1-1|TRBV28|TRBD1
CASSRRQGVNTEAFF
TGTGCCAGCAGCCGAAGACAGGGTGTGAACACTGAAGCTTTCTTT
>many|TRBJ2-5|TRBV12-3/TRBV12-4|TRBD1
CASRDRAQETQYF
TGTGCCAGCAGGGACAGGGCCCAAGAGACCCAGTACTTC
>many|TRBJ2-1|TRBV18|TRBD2
CASSPTSGGAQEQFF
TGTGCCAGCTCTCCCACTAGCGGGGGGGCTCAGGAGCAGTTCTTC
>many|TRBJ1-6|TRBV19|-
CASSSSPGRLTSYNSPLHF
TGTGCCAGTAGTTCCTCTCCGGGACGTCTGACGAGCTATAATTCACCCCTCCACTTT
>-|TRBJ1-3|TRBV5-1|TRBD1
CASSLGQGPRSGNTIYF
TGCGCCAGCAGCTTGGGACAGGGACCCCGCTCTGGAAACACCATATATTTT
>medium-sized|TRBJ1-5|TRBV29-1|-
CSVAFSSNQPQHF
TGCAGCGTTGCCTTCTCTAGCAATCAGCCCCAGCATTTT
>-|TRBJ2-3|TRBV6-2/TRBV6-3|TRBD1
CASSYSGTATTDTQYF
TGTGCCAGCAGTTACTCCGGGACAGCCACGACAGATACGCAGTATTTT
>-|TRBJ2-2|TRBV6-2/TRBV6-3|TRBD2
CASSYAGGTGNTGELFF
TGTGCCAGCAGTTACGCGGGAGGGACGGGGAACACCGGGGAGCTGTTTTTT